This note documents a single T cell receptor beta chain sequence. Amplification used 60 Vbeta primers and 13 Jbeta primers. Sequenced by immunoSEQ multiplex PCR; TCRdb stores in-frame clones only, minus some. The profile shows about 140,000 clones, almost 85% of them singletons. V was shortened by 3 bases and J by 3 bases, with 9 bases between the two germline ends. Germline assignment: CDR1 SGHRS and CDR2 YFSETQ. The CDR3 covers 13 residues. This entry is derived from a study of cytomegalovirus exposure and HLA in healthy donors. The TCR was taken from a man aged 30 to 39 in good health and CMV-seropositive. Sequenced material: PBMCs. V usage is TRBV5-1 and J usage is TRBJ1-1, with D possibly being TRBD1 (6 bases). CDR3 in amino acids: CASSSRQDTEAFF. CDR3 nucleotides: TGCGCCAGCAGCTCCCGACAGGACACTGAAGCTTTCTTT.